These T cell receptor beta chains were read from a single sample in a study of blood T cell repertoires in COVID-19. Only in-frame clones appear in the TCRdb table, and some are missing; sequencing was by immunoSEQ multiplex PCR. There are 250,000 to 350,000 clones in the sample; around 90% occur only once, and 3.5% to 4.5% lies in the top ten. Specimen: PBMCs or T cells enriched from blood (not recorded which). All receptors derive from a woman between 18 and 30 years old with acute COVID-19. Each CDR3 is given with its conserved first and last residue. A D gene is named only where the DNA matches it firmly. Only some rows state a clone size, as once, few, many or a class for expanded clones.

V gene: TRBV6-1
clone size: .
J gene: TRBJ1-1
D gene: .
CDR3 protein: CASSEAGGDAAFF
CDR3 DNA: TGTGCCAGCAGTGAAGCGGGGGGGGACGCAGCTTTCTTT

V gene: TRBV29-1
clone size: .
J gene: TRBJ2-3
D gene: .
CDR3 protein: CSVEVWGDTQYF
CDR3 DNA: TGCAGCGTTGAAGTCTGGGGCGATACGCAGTATTTT

V gene: TRBV19
clone size: .
J gene: TRBJ2-6
D gene: .
CDR3 protein: CASGPEANVLTF
CDR3 DNA: TGTGCCAGTGGCCCCGAGGCCAACGTCCTGACTTTC

V gene: TRBV10-3
clone size: .
J gene: TRBJ1-4
D gene: .
CDR3 protein: CAINRGVLFF
CDR3 DNA: TGTGCCATCAATCGGGGTGTACTGTTTTTT

V gene: TRBV24-1
clone size: .
J gene: TRBJ1-2
D gene: .
CDR3 protein: CATSDMGAGYTF
CDR3 DNA: TGTGCCACCAGTGATATGGGGGCTGGCTACACCTTC

V gene: TRBV5-1
clone size: .
J gene: TRBJ2-3
D gene: .
CDR3 protein: CASRSGDLTDTQYF
CDR3 DNA: TGCGCCTCTCGATCGGGGGACTTAACAGATACGCAGTATTTT

V gene: TRBV27
clone size: .
J gene: TRBJ2-3
D gene: .
CDR3 protein: CASSWRSLSTDTQYF
CDR3 DNA: TGTGCCAGCAGTTGGCGGTCTCTAAGCACAGATACGCAGTATTTT

V gene: TRBV28
clone size: .
J gene: TRBJ2-5
D gene: TRBD2
CDR3 protein: CASSSSGRAGKTQYF
CDR3 DNA: TGTGCCAGCAGCTCTAGCGGGAGGGCCGGGAAGACCCAGTACTTC

V gene: TRBV7-2
clone size: .
J gene: TRBJ1-3
D gene: .
CDR3 protein: CASSLVQAVSGNTIYF
CDR3 DNA: TGTGCCAGCAGCTTAGTTCAGGCAGTCTCTGGAAACACCATATATTTT

V gene: TRBV19
clone size: .
J gene: TRBJ2-3
D gene: .
CDR3 protein: CASSIRVTDTQYF
CDR3 DNA: TGTGCCAGTAGTATCAGGGTGACAGATACGCAGTATTTT

V gene: TRBV2
clone size: .
J gene: TRBJ1-4
D gene: .
CDR3 protein: CASSESEKLFF
CDR3 DNA: TGTGCCAGCAGTGAGAGTGAAAAACTGTTTTTT

V gene: TRBV28
clone size: .
J gene: TRBJ1-2
D gene: .
CDR3 protein: CATLRTDDNYGYTF
CDR3 DNA: TGTGCCACCTTGAGGACAGACGATAACTATGGCTACACCTTC

V gene: TRBV9
clone size: .
J gene: TRBJ2-5
D gene: .
CDR3 protein: CASSRTRGEETQYF
CDR3 DNA: TGTGCCAGCAGCCGGACCAGGGGAGAAGAGACCCAGTACTTC

V gene: TRBV28
clone size: .
J gene: TRBJ1-2
D gene: .
CDR3 protein: CASSLPHFIAGSGGYTF
CDR3 DNA: TGTGCCAGCAGTTTACCCCACTTTATTGCAGGGAGCGGGGGCTACACCTTC

V gene: TRBV24-1
clone size: .
J gene: TRBJ1-5
D gene: .
CDR3 protein: CATSDRASGEAQHF
CDR3 DNA: TGTGCCACCAGTGACCGGGCCTCGGGGGAGGCCCAGCATTTT

V gene: TRBV5-1
clone size: .
J gene: TRBJ2-7
D gene: TRBD2
CDR3 protein: CATRNPAGGNEQYF
CDR3 DNA: TGCGCCACCCGAAACCCGGCGGGAGGTAACGAGCAGTACTTC

V gene: TRBV20-1
clone size: .
J gene: TRBJ2-1
D gene: .
CDR3 protein: CSAVLDPQFF
CDR3 DNA: TGCAGTGCCGTACTAGACCCCCAGTTCTTC

V gene: TRBV11-2
clone size: .
J gene: TRBJ1-1
D gene: .
CDR3 protein: CASSLSPAGVSFF
CDR3 DNA: TGTGCCAGCAGCTTAAGCCCGGCAGGGGTGTCTTTCTTT

V gene: TRBV28
clone size: .
J gene: TRBJ1-2
D gene: .
CDR3 protein: CASSEPQPRYGYTF
CDR3 DNA: TGTGCCAGCAGCGAGCCTCAACCTAGGTATGGCTACACCTTC

V gene: TRBV10-3
clone size: .
J gene: TRBJ1-5
D gene: TRBD1
CDR3 protein: CAISRQGRNQPQHF
CDR3 DNA: TGTGCCATCAGTAGACAGGGGAGGAATCAGCCCCAGCATTTT

V gene: TRBV5-1
clone size: .
J gene: TRBJ1-1
D gene: .
CDR3 protein: CASSPMREATEAFF
CDR3 DNA: TGCGCCAGCAGCCCCATGAGGGAGGCCACTGAAGCTTTCTTT

V gene: TRBV9
clone size: .
J gene: TRBJ2-3
D gene: TRBD2
CDR3 protein: CASSVWGSGIADTQYF
CDR3 DNA: TGTGCCAGCAGCGTATGGGGGAGCGGGATAGCGGATACGCAGTATTTT

V gene: TRBV5-1
clone size: .
J gene: TRBJ1-4
D gene: .
CDR3 protein: CASSPAGSNEKLFF
CDR3 DNA: TGCGCCAGCAGCCCCGCAGGGTCTAATGAAAAACTGTTTTTT

V gene: TRBV18
clone size: .
J gene: TRBJ1-4
D gene: .
CDR3 protein: CASSRTQEEKLFF
CDR3 DNA: TGTGCCAGCTCACGAACACAGGAGGAAAAACTGTTTTTT

V gene: TRBV5-1
clone size: .
J gene: TRBJ2-3
D gene: .
CDR3 protein: CASSLRQRSTDTQYF
CDR3 DNA: TGCGCCAGCAGCTTGAGGCAGCGAAGCACAGATACGCAGTATTTT

V gene: TRBV7-6
clone size: .
J gene: TRBJ2-7
D gene: .
CDR3 protein: CASSLVRNSYEQYF
CDR3 DNA: TGTGCCAGCAGCTTAGTGAGAAACTCCTACGAGCAGTACTTC

V gene: TRBV27
clone size: once
J gene: TRBJ2-1
D gene: .
CDR3 protein: CASSGLLPYNEQFF
CDR3 DNA: TGTGCCAGCAGTGGACTACTGCCCTACAATGAGCAGTTCTTC

V gene: TRBV24-1
clone size: .
J gene: TRBJ1-5
D gene: TRBD1
CDR3 protein: CATESGTGGEWPQHF
CDR3 DNA: TGTGCCACAGAATCCGGGACAGGGGGCGAGTGGCCCCAGCATTTT

V gene: TRBV10-3
clone size: .
J gene: TRBJ2-7
D gene: .
CDR3 protein: CAISESGERTYEQYF
CDR3 DNA: TGTGCCATCAGTGAGTCAGGAGAACGGACCTACGAGCAGTACTTC

V gene: TRBV5-1
clone size: once
J gene: TRBJ1-3
D gene: TRBD1
CDR3 protein: CASSVPGQGPSGNTIYF
CDR3 DNA: TGCGCCAGCAGCGTGCCGGGACAGGGGCCCTCTGGAAACACCATATATTTT

V gene: TRBV6-5
clone size: .
J gene: TRBJ1-3
D gene: TRBD1
CDR3 protein: CASSYSPGGTGNTIYF
CDR3 DNA: TGTGCCAGCAGTTACTCCCCAGGGGGGACTGGAAACACCATATATTTT

V gene: TRBV15
clone size: few
J gene: TRBJ2-5
D gene: TRBD1
CDR3 protein: CATSRSPGQGGSKGETQYF
CDR3 DNA: TGTGCCACCAGCAGATCTCCGGGACAGGGAGGTTCCAAGGGAGAGACCCAGTACTTC

V gene: TRBV27
clone size: .
J gene: TRBJ2-7
D gene: TRBD2
CDR3 protein: CASSRKLPSGSSYEQYF
CDR3 DNA: TGTGCCAGCAGTCGCAAGCTCCCCAGCGGGAGTTCTTACGAGCAGTACTTC

V gene: TRBV5-1
clone size: .
J gene: TRBJ2-3
D gene: TRBD2
CDR3 protein: CASSLQRERADTQYF
CDR3 DNA: TGCGCCAGCAGCTTGCAGCGGGAGAGGGCAGATACGCAGTATTTT

V gene: TRBV28
clone size: .
J gene: TRBJ2-3
D gene: .
CDR3 protein: CASSFGGADTQYF
CDR3 DNA: TGTGCCAGCAGTTTCGGGGGAGCAGATACGCAGTATTTT

V gene: TRBV7-9
clone size: .
J gene: TRBJ1-1
D gene: .
CDR3 protein: CASSSPDSRRSEAFF
CDR3 DNA: TGTGCCAGCAGCTCCCCCGACAGCAGGAGATCTGAAGCTTTCTTT

V gene: TRBV27
clone size: .
J gene: TRBJ1-4
D gene: TRBD1
CDR3 protein: CASSLGTGYEKLFF
CDR3 DNA: TGTGCCAGCAGTCTGGGGACAGGGTATGAAAAACTGTTTTTT

V gene: TRBV6-5
clone size: .
J gene: TRBJ2-7
D gene: .
CDR3 protein: CASSSNYEQYF
CDR3 DNA: TGTGCCAGCAGTTCCAACTACGAGCAGTACTTC

V gene: TRBV6-5
clone size: once
J gene: TRBJ2-7
D gene: .
CDR3 protein: CASRNRVEAYEQYF
CDR3 DNA: TGTGCCAGCAGAAACAGGGTGGAGGCCTACGAGCAGTACTTC

V gene: TRBV6-4
clone size: many
J gene: TRBJ2-2
D gene: TRBD2
CDR3 protein: CASSDDSGVTGELFF
CDR3 DNA: TGTGCCAGCAGTGACGATAGCGGGGTCACCGGGGAGCTGTTTTTT

V gene: TRBV9
clone size: .
J gene: TRBJ2-5
D gene: .
CDR3 protein: CASSVGTSTYQETQYF
CDR3 DNA: TGTGCCAGCAGCGTGGGGACAAGTACGTACCAAGAGACCCAGTACTTC

V gene: TRBV24-1
clone size: .
J gene: TRBJ1-2
D gene: .
CDR3 protein: CATSDDRSLYGYTF
CDR3 DNA: TGTGCCACCAGTGATGACAGGTCTCTCTATGGCTACACCTTC

V gene: TRBV7-2
clone size: .
J gene: TRBJ1-2
D gene: .
CDR3 protein: CASSLDFDTYGYTF
CDR3 DNA: TGTGCCAGCAGCTTAGACTTCGACACCTATGGCTACACCTTC

V gene: TRBV28
clone size: .
J gene: TRBJ1-1
D gene: .
CDR3 protein: CASNPGGLGRGMNTEAFF
CDR3 DNA: TGTGCCAGCAACCCCGGTGGGTTAGGTAGGGGCATGAACACTGAAGCTTTCTTT

V gene: TRBV27
clone size: .
J gene: TRBJ1-2
D gene: .
CDR3 protein: CASSLRGTGQLNYGYTF
CDR3 DNA: TGTGCCAGCAGTTTAAGGGGCACGGGTCAACTTAACTATGGCTACACCTTC

V gene: TRBV6-1
clone size: few
J gene: TRBJ1-5
D gene: .
CDR3 protein: CASSEALRDSQPQHF
CDR3 DNA: TGTGCCAGCAGTGAAGCTCTCCGGGATAGCCAGCCCCAGCATTTT

V gene: TRBV10-1
clone size: .
J gene: TRBJ2-7
D gene: .
CDR3 protein: CASSVDSYEQYF
CDR3 DNA: TGCGCCAGCAGTGTTGACAGCTACGAGCAGTACTTC

V gene: TRBV10-1
clone size: once
J gene: TRBJ2-1
D gene: TRBD2
CDR3 protein: CASSVPQKREDLFNEQFF
CDR3 DNA: TGCGCCAGCAGTGTGCCCCAAAAGCGGGAGGACCTATTTAATGAGCAGTTCTTC

V gene: TRBV2
clone size: .
J gene: TRBJ2-3
D gene: .
CDR3 protein: CAGGMEDTQYF
CDR3 DNA: TGTGCCGGGGGCATGGAAGATACGCAGTATTTT

V gene: TRBV5-6
clone size: few
J gene: TRBJ1-6
D gene: TRBD1
CDR3 protein: CASRPTGSRNSPLHF
CDR3 DNA: TGTGCCAGCAGACCGACAGGGTCCCGTAATTCACCCCTCCACTTT

V gene: TRBV19
clone size: once
J gene: TRBJ2-7
D gene: .
CDR3 protein: CASSITVAGDYEQYF
CDR3 DNA: TGTGCCAGTAGTATAACAGTGGCAGGGGACTACGAGCAGTACTTC

V gene: TRBV3-1/TRBV3-2
clone size: .
J gene: TRBJ1-1
D gene: .
CDR3 protein: CASSRMEDTEAFF
CDR3 DNA: TGTGCCAGCAGCCGAATGGAGGATACTGAAGCTTTCTTT

V gene: TRBV3-1/TRBV3-2
clone size: .
J gene: TRBJ1-5
D gene: .
CDR3 protein: CASSHGRGNQPQHF
CDR3 DNA: TGTGCCAGCAGCCACGGCAGGGGCAATCAGCCCCAGCATTTT

V gene: TRBV5-4
clone size: .
J gene: TRBJ2-7
D gene: .
CDR3 protein: CASSSFPQWATISYEQYF
CDR3 DNA: TGTGCCAGCAGCTCATTTCCCCAATGGGCGACAATTTCCTACGAGCAGTACTTC